The clone carrying this T cell receptor beta chain has at least ten counts. The antigen remains undetermined. This specimen comes from a study of metastatic and nonmetastatic thyroid tumors. Study in general: Repertoire comparison spanned blood and tumor or nodule tissue of malignant and benign thyroid patients. Study-wide findings and caveats: Benign nodules reportedly had significantly lower TCR beta diversity than malignant thyroid tumors in blood and tumor.

Patients underwent thyroid surgery, and none had received any treatment before it. TCRdb re-analyzed the PCR reads using MiXCR. The data contain roughly 58,000 clones, roughly 4.1% of them singletons. This TCR was recovered from a female donor with papillary thyroid cancer or a benign thyroid nodule (not recorded which). Some clones in this sample may be carry-over from other donors' samples. The sample consisted of blood.

This CDR3 reads CASSIRGTSGSSYEQYF. CDR3 DNA sequence: TGTGCCAGTAGCATTCGAGGGACTAGCGGGAGCTCCTACGAGCAGTACTTC. The gene calls are TRBV19 and TRBJ2-7; 14 nucleotides line up with TRBD2. The CDR3 extends over 17 amino acids. Germline V gene data show CDR1 as LNHDA and CDR2 as SQIVND (reference sequence). The ends lost 6 bases at V and 0 bases at J; junction bases unmatched: 7.